Below are 25 T cell receptor beta chains sequenced from a single sample in a study of lymphopenia after photon versus proton radiotherapy. Generated by immunoSEQ multiplex PCR, the TCRdb table keeps only in-frame clones and is missing some. This table holds around 55,000 clones, roughly 83% found once. The sample here was peripheral blood, taken from a patient treated with proton-based radiotherapy. The receptors here all came from a man aged 60 to 75 with pancreatic cancer.

This clone was observed a single time. The V and J genes are TRBV6-5 and TRBJ2-2, with 8 positions matching TRBD1. The CDR3 length is 15 residues. Germline CDR1 and CDR2: MNHEY and SVGAGI. Losses at the gene ends were 6 bases for V and 1 base for J; bases not matched to a gene: 4. CDR3 nucleotide sequence: TGTGCCAGCAGGTTACAGGGGGGGAACACCGGGGAGCTGTTTTTT. Its translation is CASRLQGGNTGELFF.

This clone has a single count. The chain links TRBV7-2 to TRBJ2-7; D remains unclear. The V gene's germline CDR1 is SGHTA and CDR2 FQGNSA. The CDR3 totals 14 residues. V was trimmed by 5 bases and J by 0 bases, leaving 11 bases between them. The DNA of the CDR3 is TGTGCCAGCAGCCGTACCCCAGGCTCCTACGAGCAGTACTTC. As protein: CASSRTPGSYEQYF.

The chain uses TRBV21-1 and TRBJ2-7; the D call of TRBD1 is as the table states it, not checked on the DNA. TRBV21-1 constitutes a pseudogene. CDR3 length: 14 residues. The CDR3 protein is CASSTTGLSYEQYF. DNA for the CDR3: TGTGCCAGCAGCACGACAGGGTTGAGCTACGAGCAGTACTTC.

J is TRBJ2-1 and V is TRBV6-6, with 15 bases that match TRBD2. The germline CDR1 and CDR2 sequences are MNHNY and SVGAGI (reference sequence). This CDR3 has 14 amino acids. V was pared by 8 bases and J by 4 bases, with 0 bases of the junction left unmatched. CDR3 sequence reads: CASGTSGRYNEQFF. CDR3 DNA sequence: TGTGCCAGCGGGACTAGCGGGAGGTACAATGAGCAGTTCTTC.

CDR3 region: CASSDAPGNTGELFF. The CDR3 coding sequence is TGTGCCAGCAGCGACGCCCCCGGGAACACCGGGGAGCTGTTTTTT. The chain uses TRBV5-4 and TRBJ2-2; unclear D gene. Germline CDR1 SGHNT, CDR2 YYREEE (reference sequence). This CDR3 has 15 residues. V lost 4 bases to trimming and J lost 1 base, with 11 bases between them.

This clone has only one observation. V is TRBV6-1 and J is TRBJ2-1, with D possibly TRBD1 on 6 matching bases. CDR3 length equals 16 residues. Trimming took off 2 bases at V and 9 bases at J, with 20 bases between the two ends. The germline V gene encodes CDR1 MNHNS and CDR2 SASEGT. CDR3 amino acids: CASSEMVQGGLGEQFF. As DNA, the CDR3 is TGTGCCAGCAGTGAAATGGTACAGGGTGGATTGGGTGAGCAGTTCTTC.

V is TRBV7-9 and J is TRBJ2-1; 7 bases align to TRBD2. Unmatched junction bases numbered 6, after V lost 5 bases and J lost 5 bases. Per germline, CDR1 SEHNR and CDR2 FQNEAQ (reference sequence). The CDR3 runs to 14 residues. The CDR3 protein is CASSGGLVNNEQFF. The CDR3 DNA reads as TGTGCCAGCAGCGGAGGACTAGTAAACAATGAGCAGTTCTTC.

This sequence joins TRBV28 and TRBJ2-7; 9 bases fit TRBD1. Germline V gene sequence: CDR1 MDHEN, CDR2 SYDVKM. This CDR3 contains 13 residues. Germline trimming cut 6 bases from V and 4 bases from J; bases unmatched to any gene: 4. This CDR3 reads CASSAGTGYEQYF. DNA of the CDR3: TGTGCCAGCAGCGCCGGGACAGGGTACGAGCAGTACTTC.

V is TRBV11-3 and J is TRBJ2-7; D remains ambiguous. The germline gives CDR1 SGHNT, CDR2 YENEEA. This CDR3 is built from 12 residues. The ends were cut back, 0 bases at V and 4 bases at J, with 4 bases in the middle. CDR3 DNA sequence: TGTGCCAGCAGCTTAGATTGGTACGAGCAGTACTTC. Amino acids: CASSLDWYEQYF.

The rearrangement joins TRBV7-8 to TRBJ1-3; D perhaps matches TRBD1 (5 bases). V was trimmed by 5 bases and J by 9 bases, leaving 11 bases between them. CDR1 and CDR2 (germline): SGHVS, FQNEAQ. This CDR3 spans 12 amino acids. The CDR3 region is CASSHGGSTIYF. The CDR3 region has the DNA TGTGCCAGCAGCCATGGGGGGAGCACCATATATTTT.

The genes are TRBV11-2 and TRBJ2-1; perhaps TRBD1 as D (5 bases). This CDR3 is 14 amino acids long. Germline V gene lookup returns CDR1 SGHAT and CDR2 FQNNGV. V lost 5 bases and J 9 bases, leaving 17 bases between the germline ends. CDR3 in amino acids: CASSAGHTWPEQFF. In DNA, the CDR3 is TGTGCCAGCAGCGCCGGACATACCTGGCCTGAGCAGTTCTTC.

Here the CDR3 reads CASSLELVSEQYF. CDR3 in DNA: TGTGCCAGCAGCTTAGAACTAGTTAGCGAGCAGTACTTC. The J gene is TRBJ2-7, the V gene TRBV7-9; tentatively, D is TRBD2 (5 bases). V lost 1 base and J 6 bases, leaving 10 bases between the germline ends. CDR1 SEHNR and CDR2 FQNEAQ come from the germline V gene (reference sequence). There are 13 residues in the CDR3. The full variable domain, in which reference TRBV7-9 and TRBJ2-7 provide the parts outside the CDR3, is DTGVSQNPRHKITKRGQNVTFRCDPISEHNRLYWYRQTLGQGPEFLTYFQNEAQLEKSRLLSDRFSAERPKGSFSTLEIQRTEQGDSAMYLCASSLELVSEQYFGPGTRLTVT.

V gene TRBV7-3 combines with J gene TRBJ2-3, with TRBD2 matching over 8 bases. The trim removed 2 bases at V and 5 bases at J, leaving 12 bases unmatched. The CDR3 extends over 17 amino acids. Germline V gives CDR1 SGHTA, CDR2 FQGTGA. The CDR3 bases are TGTGCCAGCAGCTTAGATGCTGGCGGGAGGAGGAAAGATACGCAGTATTTT. Its protein product is CASSLDAGGRRKDTQYF.

This chain connects TRBV6-5 to TRBJ1-1, with TRBD1 as a possible D gene (6 bases). V was trimmed by 5 bases and J by 0 bases, leaving 10 bases between them. Germline values: CDR1 MNHEY, CDR2 SVGAGI. This CDR3 has 14 amino acids. CDR3 sequence reads: CASSRTDLNTEAFF. The CDR3 bases are TGTGCCAGCAGTCGGACAGACCTGAACACTGAAGCTTTCTTT.

The V gene is TRBV30, the J gene TRBJ2-1, with D possibly matching TRBD2 (6 bases). V lost 1 base and J 9 bases, leaving 16 bases between the germline ends. The CDR3 extends over 14 amino acids. Germline V gene lookup returns CDR1 GTSNPN and CDR2 SVGIG (reference sequence). The CDR3 sequence is CAWSASATYAEQFF. The CDR3 DNA sequence: TGTGCCTGGAGTGCTAGCGCGACTTATGCTGAGCAGTTCTTC.

The CDR3 sequence: CASSLTAWGTSGDNEQFF. The CDR3, as DNA: TGTGCCAGCAGCTTAACGGCATGGGGGACTAGCGGTGACAATGAGCAGTTCTTC. The J gene is TRBJ2-1, the V gene TRBV7-3; TRBD2 matches at 11 bases. The CDR3 consists of 18 residues. V was pared by 0 bases and J by 5 bases, with 9 bases of the junction left unmatched. The germline V gene encodes CDR1 SGHTA and CDR2 FQGTGA.

The genes are TRBV13 and TRBJ2-7; D may be TRBD2 (5 bases). From germline, CDR1 is PRHDT and CDR2 FYEKMQ (reference sequence). CDR3 length: 14 residues. Trimming took off 0 bases at V and 3 bases at J, with 9 bases between the two ends. CDR3 DNA: TGTGCCAGCAGCTTAGGTCGCGGGCTCTACGAGCAGTACTTC. Its protein product is CASSLGRGLYEQYF. Based on the CDR3 plus reference TRBV13 and TRBJ2-7, the full variable domain is AAGVIQSPRHLIKEKRETATLKCYPIPRHDTVYWYQQGPGQDPQFLISFYEKMQSDKGSIPDRFSAQQFSDYHSELNMSSLELGDSALYFCASSLGRGLYEQYFGPGTRLTVT.

V is TRBV7-6 and J is TRBJ2-7; a weak D match, TRBD2 (5 bases). V gave up 7 bases and J gave up 7 bases, with 17 bases separating them. The CDR3 loop spans 13 amino acids. The germline V gene has CDR1 SGHVS and CDR2 FNYEAQ. The CDR3 is CASTTVGSGEQYF. In DNA form, the CDR3 reads TGTGCCAGCACCACCGTCGGCTCGGGGGAGCAGTACTTC.

This clone was detected a few times. This chain joins TRBV7-9 and TRBJ1-2, with TRBD1 as a possible D gene (5 bases). V was trimmed by 7 bases and J by 3 bases, leaving 21 bases between them. CDR3 length: 16 residues. Germline loops: CDR1 SEHNR, CDR2 FQNEAQ (reference sequence). The chain's CDR3 is CASTPLVGGADYGYTF. CDR3 DNA sequence: TGTGCCAGCACCCCGCTGGTAGGTGGGGCTGACTATGGCTACACCTTC.

The chain joins TRBV19 to TRBJ1-1; 8 bases map to TRBD1. Per germline, CDR1 LNHDA and CDR2 SQIVND (reference sequence). Trimming took 7 bases from V and 5 from J; bases not matched to a gene: 6. CDR3 size: 13 residues. The chain's CDR3 is CASKYRGETEAFF. Written as DNA, the CDR3 is TGTGCCAGTAAATACAGGGGGGAAACTGAAGCTTTCTTT. The variable domain in full, completed from reference TRBV19 and TRBJ1-1, reads DGGITQSPKYLFRKEGQNVTLSCEQNLNHDAMYWYRQDPGQGLRLIYYSQIVNDFQKGDIAEGYSVSREKKESFPLTVTSAQKNPTAFYLCASKYRGETEAFFGQGTRLTVV.

The rearrangement uses TRBV9 and TRBJ2-7; D might be TRBD2 (5 bases). V lost 2 bases and J lost 3, with 18 bases in between. The CDR3 spans 16 residues. Germline CDR1 reads SGDLS; CDR2 reads YYNGEE. CDR3 loop: CASSVLPLTSIYEQYF. For the CDR3, the DNA is TGTGCCAGCAGCGTCCTCCCGCTCACTAGTATCTACGAGCAGTACTTC.

The chain uses TRBV15 and TRBJ1-3; D not certain. Trimming removed 0 bases from V and 7 bases from J, with 22 bases in between. This CDR3 has 18 residues. Looked up from germline, CDR1 is LNHNV and CDR2 is YYDKDF (reference sequence). This chain's CDR3 is CATSRETALGRHENTIYF. As DNA, the CDR3 is TGTGCCACCAGCAGAGAGACCGCCCTCGGGAGGCACGAGAACACCATATATTTT.

The V gene is TRBV4-1, the J gene TRBJ1-5; 7 bases map to TRBD1. CDR3 length: 17 residues. Germline CDR1 MGHRA, CDR2 YSYEKL. V lost 3 bases to trimming and J lost 3 bases; unmatched junction nucleotides: 11. Here the CDR3 reads CASSQGTASGYNQPQHF. CDR3 DNA sequence: TGCGCCAGCAGCCAGGGGACAGCGTCGGGGTACAATCAGCCCCAGCATTTT.

V and J are TRBV4-3 and TRBJ2-1; possibly TRBD2 for D (5 bases). Deletions cut 2 bases from V and 7 bases from J, with 9 bases between. The CDR3 sequence is 13 residues long. Germline V lookup: CDR1 LGHNA, CDR2 YSLEER. The CDR3: CASSQLSGNEQFF. Here the CDR3 DNA reads TGCGCCAGCAGCCAACTATCGGGGAATGAGCAGTTCTTC.

CDR3 protein: CASSLGQARTINYGYTF. CDR3 nucleotides: TGTGCCAGCAGCTTGGGACAGGCTCGAACGATTAACTATGGCTACACCTTC. The V call is TRBV5-6, the J call TRBJ1-2; maybe TRBD1 (6 bases). The germline CDR1 and CDR2 sequences are SGHDT and YYEEEE. The CDR3 is made up of 17 amino acids. V dropped 0 bases and J dropped 1 base, with 16 bases sitting between them.